These 26 T cell receptor beta chains originate from one sample sequenced in a study of T cell responses to AZD1222 COVID-19 vaccine. Profiled with immunoSEQ multiplex PCR; TCRdb holds only in-frame clones, not every one. The sample has around 130,000 clones, 91% seen once. Material: peripheral blood, obtained on day 0 of AZD1222 vaccination. These receptors all stem from an adult in good health.

In nucleotides, the CDR3 is TGTGCCAGCAATGATGGCGGAGGCTACACCTTC. Its translation is CASNDGGGYTF. The chain is built from TRBV27 and TRBJ1-2, with no clear D. Germline CDR1 MNHEY, CDR2 SMNVEV (reference sequence). Trimming removed 7 bases at V and 8 bases at J, with 11 bases between. The CDR3 spans 11 residues.

This clone was found once. J is TRBJ1-6 and V is TRBV7-9; 7 bases agree with TRBD1. After removal of 5 bases from V and 8 bases from J, the junction contained 3 bases not matched to a gene. The CDR3 has 13 residues. Germline lookup yields CDR1 SEHNR and CDR2 FQNEAQ (reference sequence). CDR3: CASSPQGDSPLHF. DNA of the CDR3: TGTGCCAGCAGCCCTCAGGGGGATTCACCCCTCCACTTT.

The J gene is TRBJ1-1, the V gene TRBV6-5; D is unresolved. This CDR3 comprises 15 residues. V was cut by 0 bases and J by 5 bases, with 13 bases left in between. CDR1 and CDR2 (germline): MNHEY, SVGAGI. CDR3 loop: CASSYSIGLMTEAFF. The CDR3 nucleotides read TGTGCCAGCAGTTACTCAATCGGTTTAATGACTGAAGCTTTCTTT.

The chain links TRBV20-1 to TRBJ1-1; D gene ambiguous. CDR3 length equals 13 residues. The ends were cut back, 3 bases at V and 0 bases at J, with 8 bases in the middle. Germline CDR1 DFQATT, CDR2 SNEGSKA (reference sequence). In DNA form, the CDR3 reads TGCAGTGCTAGTTACTCCATGAACACTGAAGCTTTCTTT. It specifies CSASYSMNTEAFF.

The rearrangement links TRBV28 to TRBJ1-3; 7 bases are a match to TRBD1. The CDR3 extends over 16 amino acids. Germline V lookup: CDR1 MDHEN, CDR2 SYDVKM. The V and J ends lost 3 bases and 3 bases, in that order; junction bases with no gene match: 8. In DNA, the CDR3 is TGTGCCAGCAGTTTCAGCCGGGGACAGATTGGAAACACCATATATTTT. Its protein is CASSFSRGQIGNTIYF.

This clone was recorded once. The genes are TRBV3-1 (or the pseudogene TRBV3-2) and TRBJ1-1; a possible D gene is TRBD1 (5 bases). The CDR3 contains 17 residues. V lost 1 base and J 7 bases, leaving 22 bases between the germline ends. Germline V gives CDR1 LGHDT, CDR2 YNNKEL (reference sequence). The CDR3 bases are TGTGCCAGCAGCCAAGCCCCTTATTCTTTGGAGGGGAGTGAAGCTTTCTTT. It codes for CASSQAPYSLEGSEAFF.

V is TRBV19 and J is TRBJ2-7, with 8 bases identical to TRBD2. Unmatched junction bases numbered 16, after V lost 11 bases and J lost 7 bases. Per germline, CDR1 LNHDA and CDR2 SQIVND (reference sequence). The CDR3 consists of 14 residues. Here the CDR3 reads CASKGGAGVGEQYF. The CDR3 region has the DNA TGTGCCTCCAAGGGGGGAGCGGGAGTCGGAGAGCAGTACTTC.

The rearrangement links TRBV11-1 to TRBJ1-6; D is unclear. Germline values: CDR1 SGHAT, CDR2 FQDESV (reference sequence). The CDR3 loop spans 14 amino acids. Trimming took off 2 bases at V and 10 bases at J, with 12 bases between the two ends. The CDR3 loop is CASSLRRFWSPLHF. As DNA, the CDR3 is TGTGCCAGCAGCTTACGGAGGTTTTGGTCACCCCTCCACTTT.

The CDR3 nucleotides are TGTGCCTGGAGTGTACTGGAGGGAAACACCATATATTTT. This translates into CAWSVLEGNTIYF. This chain connects TRBV30 to TRBJ1-3; D unclear. Between the trimmed V and J ends, which lost 0 bases and 4 bases, there was a span of 7 bases. The CDR3 spans 13 residues. Germline lookup yields CDR1 GTSNPN and CDR2 SVGIG (reference sequence).

CDR3 region: CASGLLPKEVSGKSSYNEQFF. Written as DNA, the CDR3 is TGTGCTAGTGGTTTGCTTCCTAAGGAAGTTAGCGGGAAGAGCTCCTACAATGAGCAGTTCTTC. This sequence joins TRBV12-5 and TRBJ2-1; 8 nucleotides agree with TRBD2. This CDR3 has 21 residues. Unmatched junction bases numbered 18, after V lost 2 bases and J lost 0 bases. Germline CDR1 LGHNT, CDR2 FRNRAP.

Turning to this clone: Other DNA sequences in the same sample also yield this CDR3. The chain couples TRBV20-1 to TRBJ1-2; possible D gene TRBD1, 6 bases. Trimming stripped 6 bases from V and 4 bases from J, with 9 bases between. The CDR3 runs to 11 residues. CDR1 is DFQATT and CDR2 is SNEGSKA in the germline V gene (reference sequence). The chain's CDR3 is CSARTAYGYTF. The CDR3, as DNA: TGCAGTGCGAGGACAGCCTATGGCTACACCTTC.

This chain connects TRBV4-2 to TRBJ1-2; 10 positions match TRBD1. CDR3 length: 16 residues. Germline assignment: CDR1 LGHNA and CDR2 YNFKEQ. Trimming cost V 1 base and J 4 bases; bases outside gene matches: 6. The CDR3 is CASSQGGGQGFYGYTF. The CDR3 DNA reads TGTGCCAGCAGCCAAGGGGGGGGACAGGGGTTCTATGGCTACACCTTC.

The chain uses TRBV5-1 and TRBJ1-3; 7 bases line up with TRBD1. J lost 0 bases, V lost 4 bases, and 4 bases had no gene match. In germline, CDR1 is SGHRS, CDR2 YFSETQ. This CDR3 is built from 15 residues. The CDR3 reads CASSTGQNSGNTIYF. Written as DNA, the CDR3 is TGCGCCAGCAGCACGGGACAGAACTCTGGAAACACCATATATTTT.

J is TRBJ2-2 and V is TRBV9; weak D call: TRBD1 (5 bases). The CDR3 extends over 13 amino acids. Trimming stripped 0 bases from V and 11 bases from J, with 11 bases between. Germline CDR1 reads SGDLS; CDR2 reads YYNGEE. CDR3 protein: CASSVGQPSELFF. CDR3 DNA sequence: TGTGCCAGCAGCGTAGGACAGCCGTCAGAGCTGTTTTTT.

The chain carries TRBV18 and TRBJ2-7, with D unresolved. The ends were cut back, 2 bases at V and 3 bases at J, with 5 bases in the middle. The length of the CDR3 is 12 residues. The germline V gene encodes CDR1 KGHSH and CDR2 LQKENI. CDR3 coding DNA: TGTGCCAGCTCACCAAACATCTACGAGCAGTACTTC. Amino acid sequence: CASSPNIYEQYF.

On this clone: Its ends do not fully match the called genes, so a read error is possible. V usage is TRBV5-8 and J usage is TRBJ1-4; 9 bases map to TRBD1. Per the germline V gene, CDR1 is SGHTS and CDR2 is YDEGEE. The CDR3 is made up of 14 amino acids. The CDR3: CASSWINPGQGVIF. The CDR3 coding sequence is TGTGCCAGCAGCTGGATTAACCCGGGACAGGGTGTAATTTTT.

CDR3 protein: CAQIVQVEAFF. CDR3 nucleotide sequence: TGTGCCCAAATAGTACAGGTCGAAGCTTTCTTT. The J gene is TRBJ1-1, the V gene TRBV30, with D perhaps matching TRBD1 (5 bases). In germline, CDR1 is GTSNPN, CDR2 SVGIG (reference sequence). The CDR3 runs to 11 residues. Between the trimmed V and J ends, which lost 8 bases and 8 bases, there was a span of 15 bases. Full variable domain (missing parts from reference TRBV30 and TRBJ1-1): SQTIHQWPATLVQPVGSPLSLECTVEGTSNPNLYWYRQAAGRGLQLLFYSVGIGQISSEVPQNLSASRPQDRQFILSSKKLLLSDSGFYLCAQIVQVEAFFGQGTRLTVV.

CDR3 in amino acids: CAWSDGRNTIYF. In DNA, the CDR3 is TGTGCCTGGAGTGACGGACGAAACACCATATATTTT. The chain has TRBV30 and TRBJ1-3; no definite D call. Germline values: CDR1 GTSNPN, CDR2 SVGIG (reference sequence). CDR3 length: 12 amino acids. V lost 1 base and J 5 bases, leaving 6 bases between the germline ends.

The chain carries TRBV6-5 and TRBJ1-5; the match to TRBD1 covers 7 bases. This CDR3 is 14 amino acids long. Trimming took 4 bases from V and 7 from J; bases not matched to a gene: 7. The germline V gene has CDR1 MNHEY and CDR2 SVGAGI. The CDR3 nucleotides read TGTGCCAGCAGTTCGTCAGGGGGAGGGCAGCCCCAGCATTTT. It is translated as CASSSSGGGQPQHF.

The chain couples TRBV5-1 to TRBJ1-1; D might be TRBD1 (5 bases). V shed 0 bases and J shed 5 bases, with 11 bases lying between them. CDR3 size: 14 residues. The germline V gene has CDR1 SGHRS and CDR2 YFSETQ. CDR3 protein: CASSLALGGTEAFF. CDR3 nucleotides: TGCGCCAGCAGCTTGGCGCTCGGGGGGACTGAAGCTTTCTTT.

The rearrangement links TRBV28 to TRBJ1-2, with 7 nucleotides matching TRBD1. This CDR3 is built from 13 residues. V lost 8 bases and J lost 8; bases outside the gene matches: 11. The germline V gene has CDR1 MDHEN and CDR2 SYDVKM. Here the CDR3 reads CASLQGTSMGYTF. The DNA of the CDR3 is TGTGCCAGCTTACAGGGGACCTCTATGGGCTACACCTTC.

The V gene is TRBV27, the J gene TRBJ2-1; D might be TRBD1 or TRBD2, each matching 5 bases. Trimming pared 6 bases from V and 10 bases from J, leaving 10 bases between. The CDR3 covers 11 residues. In germline, CDR1 is MNHEY, CDR2 SMNVEV (reference sequence). Here the CDR3 DNA reads TGTGCCAGCAGCTACGGGACCGAGCAGTTCTTC. It encodes CASSYGTEQFF.

The rearrangement uses TRBV13 and TRBJ1-1; 7 bases are a match to TRBD1. Germline assignment: CDR1 PRHDT and CDR2 FYEKMQ (reference sequence). With V trimmed by 5 bases and J by 10 bases, 10 bases remained unmatched. The CDR3 runs 13 residues. CDR3 bases: TGTGCCAGCAGCCCAATTACAGGGGACGGAGCTTTCTTT. It is translated as CASSPITGDGAFF.

The CDR3 loop reads CASSYQPSGAEKLFF. The CDR3 coding sequence is TGTGCCAGCAGTTACCAACCCTCGGGGGCTGAAAAACTGTTTTTT. This chain uses TRBV6-5 with TRBJ1-4, with D perhaps TRBD1 (6 bases). The V gene's germline CDR1 is MNHEY and CDR2 SVGAGI. The V gene lost 2 bases and the J gene lost 7 bases, with 14 bases spanning the gap. The CDR3 spans 15 residues.

The V call is TRBV15, the J call TRBJ1-1; D is uncertain. This CDR3 contains 15 residues. The germline CDR1 and CDR2 sequences are LNHNV and YYDKDF (reference sequence). Trimming stripped 0 bases from V and 5 bases from J, with 13 bases between. The CDR3 here is CATSRDAGSGTEAFF. The CDR3 DNA sequence: TGTGCCACCAGCAGAGATGCCGGGAGTGGGACTGAAGCTTTCTTT.

The CDR3 here is CASIGRRDGYNEQFF. The CDR3 DNA reads TGTGCCAGCATCGGGAGGAGGGACGGGTACAATGAGCAGTTCTTC. This rearrangement joins TRBV5-6 to TRBJ2-1; 7 nucleotides align to TRBD2. The ends lost 6 bases at V and 4 bases at J; junction bases unmatched: 10. Germline V gene data show CDR1 as SGHDT and CDR2 as YYEEEE. The CDR3 is 15 amino acids. Combining the CDR3 with reference TRBV5-6 and TRBJ2-1 gives the whole variable domain DAGVTQSPTHLIKTRGQQVTLRCSPKSGHDTVSWYQQALGQGPQFIFQYYEEEERQRGNFPDRFSGHQFPNYSSELNVNALLLGDSALYLCASIGRRDGYNEQFFGPGTRLTVL.